Listed below are T cell receptor beta chains from one sample, sequenced in a study of cytomegalovirus exposure and HLA in healthy donors. Only in-frame clones appear in the TCRdb table, and some are missing; sequencing was by immunoSEQ multiplex PCR. The sample records 65,000 to 100,000 clones, more than 75% being singletons. Material: PBMCs. The receptor set was obtained from a woman aged 40-49 years in good health and CMV-seropositive. CDR3s include the opening cysteine and the closing phenylalanine or tryptophan. D genes are given only for firm matches. Clone size appears in some rows only: once, few, many, or a class for an expanded clone.

d_call: TRBD1; v_call: TRBV5-6; j_call: TRBJ2-7; clone_size: .; cdr3_aa: CASGVVVTGAREQYF; cdr3_nt: TGTGCCAGCGGCGTTGTCGTGACAGGGGCTCGAGAGCAGTACTTC
d_call: TRBD2; v_call: TRBV19; j_call: TRBJ2-7; clone_size: .; cdr3_aa: CASSIVRLAGEKASYEQYF; cdr3_nt: TGTGCCAGTAGTATAGTGAGACTAGCGGGAGAAAAGGCCTCCTACGAGCAGTACTTC
d_call: .; v_call: TRBV28; j_call: TRBJ1-5; clone_size: .; cdr3_aa: CASSLARDQPQHF; cdr3_nt: TGTGCCAGCAGTTTAGCTAGAGATCAGCCCCAGCATTTT
d_call: .; v_call: TRBV7-8; j_call: TRBJ2-5; clone_size: .; cdr3_aa: CASSSRTDQETQYF; cdr3_nt: TGTGCCAGCAGCTCCAGGACAGACCAAGAGACCCAGTACTTC
d_call: .; v_call: TRBV20-1; j_call: TRBJ2-7; clone_size: .; cdr3_aa: CSGREAYEQYF; cdr3_nt: TGTTCGGGCAGGGAAGCCTACGAGCAGTACTTC
d_call: .; v_call: TRBV14; j_call: TRBJ2-1; clone_size: once; cdr3_aa: CASSQDGGNEQFF; cdr3_nt: TGTGCCAGCAGCCAAGATGGGGGGAATGAGCAGTTCTTC
d_call: TRBD1; v_call: TRBV5-6; j_call: TRBJ1-1; clone_size: .; cdr3_aa: CASSPGGADYTEAFF; cdr3_nt: TGTGCCAGCAGCCCAGGGGGAGCTGACTACACTGAAGCTTTCTTT
d_call: TRBD1; v_call: TRBV29-1; j_call: TRBJ2-2; clone_size: .; cdr3_aa: CSVQGAGNTGELFF; cdr3_nt: TGCAGCGTCCAGGGGGCAGGGAACACCGGGGAGCTGTTTTTT
d_call: .; v_call: TRBV19; j_call: TRBJ1-5; clone_size: .; cdr3_aa: CASSVLIPNQPQHF; cdr3_nt: TGTGCCAGTAGTGTTCTAATCCCCAATCAGCCCCAGCATTTT
d_call: .; v_call: TRBV28; j_call: TRBJ2-7; clone_size: .; cdr3_aa: CASKTNSPYEQYF; cdr3_nt: TGTGCCAGCAAAACCAACAGTCCCTACGAGCAGTACTTC
d_call: .; v_call: TRBV7-2; j_call: TRBJ1-5; clone_size: once; cdr3_aa: CASSSQGILNQPQHF; cdr3_nt: TGTGCCAGCAGCTCCCAGGGAATACTCAATCAGCCCCAGCATTTT
d_call: TRBD1; v_call: TRBV15; j_call: TRBJ1-2; clone_size: .; cdr3_aa: CATSRSPGQGVDYGYTF; cdr3_nt: TGTGCCACCAGCAGATCGCCGGGACAGGGGGTGGACTATGGCTACACCTTC
d_call: TRBD1; v_call: TRBV9; j_call: TRBJ2-7; clone_size: few; cdr3_aa: CASSVSDRERYEQYF; cdr3_nt: TGTGCCAGCAGCGTATCGGACAGGGAAAGGTACGAGCAGTACTTC
d_call: TRBD1; v_call: TRBV6-1; j_call: TRBJ1-2; clone_size: .; cdr3_aa: CASSASGQGMFYGYTF; cdr3_nt: TGTGCCAGCAGTGCCTCGGGACAGGGGATGTTTTATGGCTACACCTTC
d_call: .; v_call: TRBV5-6; j_call: TRBJ2-1; clone_size: once; cdr3_aa: CASSQPTGEQFF; cdr3_nt: TGTGCCAGCAGCCAACCAACGGGGGAGCAGTTCTTC
d_call: .; v_call: TRBV4-2; j_call: TRBJ2-3; clone_size: .; cdr3_aa: CASSRELSTDTQYF; cdr3_nt: TGTGCCAGCAGTCGGGAGCTAAGCACAGATACGCAGTATTTT
d_call: .; v_call: TRBV21-1; j_call: TRBJ1-5; clone_size: .; cdr3_aa: CASSRATGGAQPQHF; cdr3_nt: TGTGCCAGCAGCAGAGCTACAGGGGGCGCCCAGCCCCAGCATTTT
d_call: .; v_call: TRBV6-6; j_call: TRBJ1-5; clone_size: .; cdr3_aa: CASSRDRSSNQPQHF; cdr3_nt: TGTGCCAGCAGCCGAGACAGGAGCAGCAATCAGCCCCAGCATTTT
d_call: TRBD2; v_call: TRBV10-3; j_call: TRBJ2-4; clone_size: .; cdr3_aa: CAISEQAALAGESIQYF; cdr3_nt: TGTGCCATCAGTGAACAGGCGGCACTAGCGGGGGAGAGCATTCAGTACTTC
d_call: TRBD1; v_call: TRBV5-5; j_call: TRBJ1-2; clone_size: once; cdr3_aa: CASSIPTGGTNYGYTF; cdr3_nt: TGTGCCAGCAGCATCCCGACAGGGGGAACGAACTATGGCTACACCTTC
d_call: TRBD2; v_call: TRBV7-8; j_call: TRBJ2-5; clone_size: .; cdr3_aa: CASSLGGREEETQYF; cdr3_nt: TGTGCCAGCAGCTTAGGGGGGAGGGAGGAAGAGACCCAGTACTTC
d_call: .; v_call: TRBV5-1; j_call: TRBJ2-3; clone_size: .; cdr3_aa: CASSLVVAMTGTQYF; cdr3_nt: TGCGCCAGCAGCTTGGTGGTAGCGATGACAGGTACGCAGTATTTT
d_call: .; v_call: TRBV7-9; j_call: TRBJ2-7; clone_size: .; cdr3_aa: CASSLGGGASSYEQYF; cdr3_nt: TGTGCCAGCAGCTTAGGAGGGGGGGCGTCCTCCTACGAGCAGTACTTC
d_call: .; v_call: TRBV7-9; j_call: TRBJ1-1; clone_size: once; cdr3_aa: CASSSLFGTEAFF; cdr3_nt: TGTGCCAGCAGCTCCCTCTTCGGCACTGAAGCTTTCTTT
d_call: .; v_call: TRBV7-2; j_call: TRBJ2-7; clone_size: once; cdr3_aa: CASSSGGVEQYF; cdr3_nt: TGTGCCAGCAGCTCCGGCGGGGTCGAGCAGTACTTC
d_call: TRBD1; v_call: TRBV28; j_call: TRBJ1-1; clone_size: .; cdr3_aa: CASSLPGQGALEAFF; cdr3_nt: TGTGCCAGCAGTTTACCCGGACAGGGAGCTTTGGAAGCTTTCTTT
d_call: .; v_call: TRBV30; j_call: TRBJ2-7; clone_size: .; cdr3_aa: CAWWPRGGYEQYF; cdr3_nt: TGTGCCTGGTGGCCCAGAGGGGGTTACGAGCAGTACTTC
d_call: TRBD1; v_call: TRBV19; j_call: TRBJ2-4; clone_size: .; cdr3_aa: CASSMLGGWDIQYF; cdr3_nt: TGTGCCAGTAGTATGTTAGGGGGCTGGGACATTCAGTACTTC
d_call: TRBD1; v_call: TRBV19; j_call: TRBJ2-1; clone_size: .; cdr3_aa: CASSVDRGSGYNEQFF; cdr3_nt: TGTGCCAGTAGTGTTGACAGGGGTAGTGGGTACAATGAGCAGTTCTTC
d_call: TRBD2; v_call: TRBV28; j_call: TRBJ2-1; clone_size: .; cdr3_aa: CASSFRWEGYNEQFF; cdr3_nt: TGTGCCAGCAGTTTCAGGTGGGAGGGGTACAATGAGCAGTTCTTC
d_call: .; v_call: TRBV13; j_call: TRBJ2-5; clone_size: .; cdr3_aa: CASSLRPSSGETQYF; cdr3_nt: TGTGCCAGCAGCTTAAGACCAAGTAGCGGAGAGACCCAGTACTTC
d_call: TRBD1; v_call: TRBV11-3; j_call: TRBJ2-7; clone_size: .; cdr3_aa: CASSRTGANYEQYF; cdr3_nt: TGTGCCAGCAGCCGGACAGGGGCAAACTACGAGCAGTACTTC
d_call: TRBD2; v_call: TRBV5-6; j_call: TRBJ2-2; clone_size: once; cdr3_aa: CASSLEDRGLAQELFF; cdr3_nt: TGTGCCAGCAGCTTGGAGGACCGGGGACTAGCTCAGGAGCTGTTTTTT
d_call: TRBD1; v_call: TRBV27; j_call: TRBJ1-2; clone_size: .; cdr3_aa: CASSRDRVDGYTF; cdr3_nt: TGTGCCAGCAGCCGGGACAGGGTAGATGGCTACACCTTC
d_call: .; v_call: TRBV6-5; j_call: TRBJ1-1; clone_size: .; cdr3_aa: CASSSPASYTEAFF; cdr3_nt: TGTGCCAGCAGTTCACCTGCTAGCTATACTGAAGCTTTCTTT
d_call: .; v_call: TRBV2; j_call: TRBJ1-1; clone_size: .; cdr3_aa: CASSLEADYTEAFF; cdr3_nt: TGTGCCAGCAGTTTGGAGGCGGATTACACTGAAGCTTTCTTT
d_call: TRBD1; v_call: TRBV27; j_call: TRBJ1-6; clone_size: .; cdr3_aa: CASKQTGANSPLHF; cdr3_nt: TGTGCCAGCAAACAGACAGGGGCTAATTCACCCCTCCACTTT
d_call: .; v_call: TRBV4-2; j_call: TRBJ2-7; clone_size: .; cdr3_aa: CASSQAGTTISYEQYF; cdr3_nt: TGTGCCAGCAGCCAAGCCGGGACAACCATATCCTACGAGCAGTACTTC
d_call: TRBD2; v_call: TRBV30; j_call: TRBJ2-3; clone_size: .; cdr3_aa: CAWSVFGGGLDTQYF; cdr3_nt: TGTGCCTGGAGTGTATTCGGGGGGGGGTTAGATACGCAGTATTTT
d_call: .; v_call: TRBV27; j_call: TRBJ1-2; clone_size: .; cdr3_aa: CASSFRTLGYGYTF; cdr3_nt: TGTGCCAGCAGTTTTCGGACTCTCGGCTATGGCTACACCTTC
d_call: TRBD2; v_call: TRBV4-1; j_call: TRBJ2-5; clone_size: .; cdr3_aa: CASSTPGTSEETQYF; cdr3_nt: TGCGCCAGCAGCACTCCCGGGACTAGTGAAGAGACCCAGTACTTC
d_call: TRBD1; v_call: TRBV6-1; j_call: TRBJ1-1; clone_size: few; cdr3_aa: CASSEFRTKTGTSEAFF; cdr3_nt: TGTGCCAGCAGTGAATTTCGGACCAAGACAGGGACATCTGAAGCTTTCTTT
d_call: TRBD1; v_call: TRBV29-1; j_call: TRBJ2-3; clone_size: few; cdr3_aa: CSVDPPTGEFTDTQYF; cdr3_nt: TGCAGCGTTGATCCCCCGACAGGGGAATTCACAGATACGCAGTATTTT
d_call: .; v_call: TRBV19; j_call: TRBJ1-2; clone_size: .; cdr3_aa: CASRGAGLFSGGYTF; cdr3_nt: TGTGCCAGTAGGGGGGCAGGCTTGTTCTCGGGTGGCTACACCTTC
d_call: .; v_call: TRBV11-3; j_call: TRBJ2-7; clone_size: .; cdr3_aa: CASSPRGGADYEQYF; cdr3_nt: TGTGCCAGCAGCCCCCGAGGGGGGGCCGACTACGAGCAGTACTTC
d_call: .; v_call: TRBV2; j_call: TRBJ2-2; clone_size: .; cdr3_aa: CASTKTGTNTGELFF; cdr3_nt: TGTGCCAGCACCAAGACAGGAACGAACACCGGGGAGCTGTTTTTT
d_call: TRBD1; v_call: TRBV6-5; j_call: TRBJ1-4; clone_size: few; cdr3_aa: CASSFTGDEKLFF; cdr3_nt: TGTGCCAGCAGTTTTACAGGGGATGAAAAACTATTTTTT
d_call: .; v_call: TRBV5-1; j_call: TRBJ2-1; clone_size: .; cdr3_aa: CASRWGLNEQFF; cdr3_nt: TGCGCCAGCAGATGGGGCCTCAATGAGCAGTTCTTC
d_call: .; v_call: TRBV6-5; j_call: TRBJ1-4; clone_size: .; cdr3_aa: CASSPLGSKNEKLFF; cdr3_nt: TGTGCCAGCAGTCCTCTCGGGTCCAAGAATGAAAAACTGTTTTTT
d_call: TRBD2; v_call: TRBV11-2; j_call: TRBJ2-7; clone_size: once; cdr3_aa: CASSSSPGTSVSKQYF; cdr3_nt: TGTGCCAGCAGCTCAAGCCCCGGGACTAGCGTCTCCAAGCAGTACTTC
d_call: TRBD1; v_call: TRBV5-1; j_call: TRBJ1-1; clone_size: .; cdr3_aa: CASSSDRGGLLAEAFF; cdr3_nt: TGCGCCAGCAGCTCGGACAGGGGGGGACTACTCGCTGAAGCTTTCTTT
d_call: TRBD1; v_call: TRBV7-2; j_call: TRBJ1-2; clone_size: .; cdr3_aa: CASTRTGGDNYGYTF; cdr3_nt: TGTGCCAGCACGCGGACAGGGGGCGATAACTATGGCTACACCTTC
d_call: TRBD1; v_call: TRBV7-6; j_call: TRBJ2-2; clone_size: few; cdr3_aa: CASSLGTGSTGELFF; cdr3_nt: TGTGCCAGCAGCTTGGGGACAGGAAGCACCGGGGAGCTGTTTTTT
d_call: TRBD2; v_call: TRBV5-6; j_call: TRBJ2-5; clone_size: .; cdr3_aa: CASSLSGDQETQYF; cdr3_nt: TGTGCCAGCAGCCTTAGCGGGGATCAAGAGACCCAGTACTTC